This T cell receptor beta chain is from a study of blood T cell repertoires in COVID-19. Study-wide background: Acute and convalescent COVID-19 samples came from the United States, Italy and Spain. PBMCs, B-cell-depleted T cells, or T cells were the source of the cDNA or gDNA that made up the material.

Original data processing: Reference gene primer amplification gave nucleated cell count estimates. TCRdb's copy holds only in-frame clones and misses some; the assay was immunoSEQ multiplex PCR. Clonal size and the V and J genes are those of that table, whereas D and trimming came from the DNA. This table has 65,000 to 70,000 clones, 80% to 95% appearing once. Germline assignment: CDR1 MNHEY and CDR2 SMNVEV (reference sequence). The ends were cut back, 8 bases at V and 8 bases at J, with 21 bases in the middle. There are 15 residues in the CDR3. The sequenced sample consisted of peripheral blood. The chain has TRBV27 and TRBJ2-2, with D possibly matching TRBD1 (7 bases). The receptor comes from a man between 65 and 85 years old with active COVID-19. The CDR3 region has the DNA TGTGCCAGCGCCCGATTGGCAGGGGGGTTTGGGGAGCTGTTTTTT. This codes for CASARLAGGFGELFF.